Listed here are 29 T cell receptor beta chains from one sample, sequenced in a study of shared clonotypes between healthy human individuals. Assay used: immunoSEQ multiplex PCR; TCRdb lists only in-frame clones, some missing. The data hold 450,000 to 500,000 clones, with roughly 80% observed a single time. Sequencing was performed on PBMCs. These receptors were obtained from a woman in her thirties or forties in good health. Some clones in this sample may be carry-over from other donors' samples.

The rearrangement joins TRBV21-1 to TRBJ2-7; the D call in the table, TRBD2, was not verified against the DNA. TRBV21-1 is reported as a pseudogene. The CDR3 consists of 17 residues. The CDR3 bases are TGTGCCAGCAGCAAAGCCTCGGGACTAGCGGACCACTACGAGCAGTACTTC. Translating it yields CASSKASGLADHYEQYF.

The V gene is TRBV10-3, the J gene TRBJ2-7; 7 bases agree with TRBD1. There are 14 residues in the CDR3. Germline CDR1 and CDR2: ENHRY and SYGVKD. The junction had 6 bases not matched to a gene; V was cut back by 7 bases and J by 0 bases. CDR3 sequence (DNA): TGTGCCATCACCAATAGGGACAGCTCCTACGAGCAGTACTTC. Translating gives CAITNRDSSYEQYF.

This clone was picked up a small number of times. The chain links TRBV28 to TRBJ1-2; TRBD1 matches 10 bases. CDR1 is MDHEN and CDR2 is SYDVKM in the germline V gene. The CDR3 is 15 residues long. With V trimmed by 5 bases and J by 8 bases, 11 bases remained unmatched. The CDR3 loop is CASSKYRDRGAGYTF. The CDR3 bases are TGTGCCAGCAGTAAATACAGGGACAGGGGTGCCGGCTACACCTTC.

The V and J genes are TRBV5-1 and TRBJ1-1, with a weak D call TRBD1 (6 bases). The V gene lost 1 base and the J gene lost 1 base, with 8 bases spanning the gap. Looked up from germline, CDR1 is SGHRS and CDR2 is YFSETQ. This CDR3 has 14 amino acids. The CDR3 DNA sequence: TGCGCCAGCAGCTTGACAGGGACGAACACTGAAGCTTTCTTT. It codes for CASSLTGTNTEAFF.

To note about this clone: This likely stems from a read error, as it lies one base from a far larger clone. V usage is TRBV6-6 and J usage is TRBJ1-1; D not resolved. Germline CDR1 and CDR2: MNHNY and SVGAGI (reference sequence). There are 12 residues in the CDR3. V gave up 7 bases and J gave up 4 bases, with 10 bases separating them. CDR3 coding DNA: TGTGCCAGCATCGTGGGGAGCACTGAAGCTTTCTTT. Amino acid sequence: CASIVGSTEAFF.

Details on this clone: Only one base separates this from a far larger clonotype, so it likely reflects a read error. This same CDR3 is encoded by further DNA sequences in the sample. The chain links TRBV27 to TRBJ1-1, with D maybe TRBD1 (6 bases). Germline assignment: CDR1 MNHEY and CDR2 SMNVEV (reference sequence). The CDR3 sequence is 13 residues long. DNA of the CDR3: TGTGCCAGCAGTTTAAGCAGGGACACTGAAGCCTTCTTT. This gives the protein CASSLSRDTEAFF.

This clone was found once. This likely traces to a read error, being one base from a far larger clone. The CDR3 reads CATSRDPVGIQGNQPRHF. CDR3 bases: TGTGCCACCAGCAGAGACCCCGTTGGAATTCAAGGGAATCAGCCCCGGCATTTT. V gene TRBV15 combines with J gene TRBJ1-5; D gene unclear. This CDR3 is built from 18 residues. Germline V CDR1 and CDR2: LNHNV, YYDKDF (reference sequence).

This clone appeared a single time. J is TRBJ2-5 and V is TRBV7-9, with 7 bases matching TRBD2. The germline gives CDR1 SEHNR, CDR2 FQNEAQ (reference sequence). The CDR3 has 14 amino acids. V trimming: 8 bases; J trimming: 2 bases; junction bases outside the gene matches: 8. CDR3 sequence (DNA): TGTGCCAGCGACGGCGGGAGTCCGCAAGAGACCCAGTACTTC. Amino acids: CASDGGSPQETQYF.

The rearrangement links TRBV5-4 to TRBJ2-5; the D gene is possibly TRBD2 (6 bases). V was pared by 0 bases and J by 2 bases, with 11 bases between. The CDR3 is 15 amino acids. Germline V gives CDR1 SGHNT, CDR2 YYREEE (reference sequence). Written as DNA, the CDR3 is TGTGCCAGCAGCTTGGGACTTGCGGGGCAAGAGACCCAGTACTTC. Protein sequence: CASSLGLAGQETQYF.

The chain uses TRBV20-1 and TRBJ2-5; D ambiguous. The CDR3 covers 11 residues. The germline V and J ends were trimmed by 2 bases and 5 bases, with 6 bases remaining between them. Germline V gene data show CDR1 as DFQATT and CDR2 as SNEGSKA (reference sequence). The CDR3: CSARSEETQYF. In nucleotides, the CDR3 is TGCAGTGCTAGAAGCGAGGAGACCCAGTACTTC.

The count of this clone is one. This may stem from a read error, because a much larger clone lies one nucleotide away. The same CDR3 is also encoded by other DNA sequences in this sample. CDR3 protein: CASSSTRNKVSYEQYF. CDR3 DNA sequence: TGTGCCAGCTCATCTACGCGGAATAAAGTATCCTACGAGCAGTACTTC. The chain links TRBV18 to TRBJ2-7; no firm D call. V was pared by 5 bases and J by 1 base, with 18 bases between. The CDR3 consists of 16 residues. CDR1 is KGHSH and CDR2 is LQKENI in the germline V gene. Full variable domain (outside the CDR3, taken from reference TRBV18 and TRBJ2-7): NAGVMQNPRHLVRRRGQEARLRCSPMKGHSHVYWYRQLPEEGLKFMVYLQKENIIDESGMPKERFSAEFPKEGPSILRIQQVVRGDSAAYFCASSSTRNKVSYEQYFGPGTRLTVT.

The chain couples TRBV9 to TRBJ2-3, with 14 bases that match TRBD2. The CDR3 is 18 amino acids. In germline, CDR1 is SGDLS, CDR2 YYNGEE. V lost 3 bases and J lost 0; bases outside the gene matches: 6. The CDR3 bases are TGTGCCAGCAGCGCGACTAGCGGGAGGGTCACTAGCACAGATACGCAGTATTTT. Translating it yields CASSATSGRVTSTDTQYF.

The CDR3 sequence is CASTEGPLVDGYTF. The CDR3 DNA follows: TGTGCCAGCACCGAGGGGCCACTAGTAGATGGCTACACCTTC. The chain links TRBV5-6 to TRBJ1-2; tentatively, D is TRBD1 (5 bases). The CDR3 loop spans 14 amino acids. V shed 6 bases and J shed 6 bases, with 18 bases lying between them. CDR1 and CDR2 from the germline V gene are SGHDT and YYEEEE.

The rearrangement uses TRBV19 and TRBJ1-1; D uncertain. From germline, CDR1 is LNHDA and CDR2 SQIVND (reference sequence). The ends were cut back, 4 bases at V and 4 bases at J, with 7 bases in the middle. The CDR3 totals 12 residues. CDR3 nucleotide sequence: TGTGCCAGTAGTAGAGGTTTCACTGAAGCTTTCTTT. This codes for CASSRGFTEAFF.

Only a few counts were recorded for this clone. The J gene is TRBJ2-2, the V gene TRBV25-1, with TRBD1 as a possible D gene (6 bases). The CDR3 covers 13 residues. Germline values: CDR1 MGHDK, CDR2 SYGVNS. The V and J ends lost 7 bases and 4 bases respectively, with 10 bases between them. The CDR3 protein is CASKRGSTGELFF. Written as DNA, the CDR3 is TGTGCCAGCAAAAGGGGGAGCACCGGGGAGCTGTTTTTT.

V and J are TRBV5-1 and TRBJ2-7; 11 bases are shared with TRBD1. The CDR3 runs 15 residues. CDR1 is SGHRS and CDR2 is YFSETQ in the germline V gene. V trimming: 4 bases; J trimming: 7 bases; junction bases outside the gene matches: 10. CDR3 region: CASSRGGQGAREQYF. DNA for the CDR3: TGCGCCAGCAGCCGGGGCGGACAGGGGGCGCGTGAGCAGTACTTC.

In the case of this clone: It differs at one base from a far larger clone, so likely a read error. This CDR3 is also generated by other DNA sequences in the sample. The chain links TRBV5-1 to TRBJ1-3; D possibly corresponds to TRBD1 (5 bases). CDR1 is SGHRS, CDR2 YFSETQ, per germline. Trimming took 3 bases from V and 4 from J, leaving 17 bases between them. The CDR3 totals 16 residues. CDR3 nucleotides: TGCGCCAGCAGCTCGACCGGGACCGGGGAAGGAAACACCATATATTTT. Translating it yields CASSSTGTGEGNTIYF.

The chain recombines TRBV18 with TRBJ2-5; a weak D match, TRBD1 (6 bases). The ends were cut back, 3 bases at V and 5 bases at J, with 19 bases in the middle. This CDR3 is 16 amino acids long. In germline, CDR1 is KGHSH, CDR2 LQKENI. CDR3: CASSPDGTPGVETQYF. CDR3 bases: TGTGCCAGCTCACCCGACGGGACACCCGGCGTTGAGACCCAGTACTTC.

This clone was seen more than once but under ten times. In DNA, the CDR3 is TGTGCCAGCAGCCTGGGGGGCGGGAGTGGTAATGAGCAGTTCTTC. As protein: CASSLGGGSGNEQFF. The V gene is TRBV5-4, the J gene TRBJ2-1; D possibly corresponds to TRBD2 (7 bases). The CDR3 is 15 residues long. Trimming shortened V by 4 bases and J by 7 bases, and 18 bases separated the two germline ends. Germline-derived CDR1 and CDR2 are SGHNT and YYREEE (reference sequence).

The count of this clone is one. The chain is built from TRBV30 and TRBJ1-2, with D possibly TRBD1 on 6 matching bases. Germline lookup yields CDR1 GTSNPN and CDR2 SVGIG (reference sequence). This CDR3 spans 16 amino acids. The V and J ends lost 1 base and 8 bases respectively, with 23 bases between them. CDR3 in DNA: TGTGCCTGGAGTGAGCCCCATCGGGGGGGCTCTTGGGGCTACACCTTC. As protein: CAWSEPHRGGSWGYTF.

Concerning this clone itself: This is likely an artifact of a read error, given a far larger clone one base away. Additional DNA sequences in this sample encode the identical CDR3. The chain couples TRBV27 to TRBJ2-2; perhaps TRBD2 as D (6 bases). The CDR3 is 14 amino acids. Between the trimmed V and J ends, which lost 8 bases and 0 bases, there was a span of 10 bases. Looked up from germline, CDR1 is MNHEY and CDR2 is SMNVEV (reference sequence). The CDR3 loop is CASRGLTNTGELFF. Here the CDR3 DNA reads TGTGCCAGCCGTGGACTAACGAACACCGGGGAGCTGTTTTTT.

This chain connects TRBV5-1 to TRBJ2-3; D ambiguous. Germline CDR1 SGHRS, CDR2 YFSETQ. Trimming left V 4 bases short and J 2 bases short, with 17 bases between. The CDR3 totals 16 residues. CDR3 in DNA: TGCGCCAGCAGCCCCTCCTATAATCTTCCCACAGATACGCAGTATTTT. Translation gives CASSPSYNLPTDTQYF.

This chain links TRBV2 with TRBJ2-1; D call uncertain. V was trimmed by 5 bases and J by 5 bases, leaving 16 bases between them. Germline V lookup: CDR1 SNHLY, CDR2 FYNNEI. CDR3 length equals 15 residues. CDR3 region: CASSPQAVIDNEQFF. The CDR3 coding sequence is TGTGCCAGCAGTCCGCAAGCAGTTATCGACAATGAGCAGTTCTTC.

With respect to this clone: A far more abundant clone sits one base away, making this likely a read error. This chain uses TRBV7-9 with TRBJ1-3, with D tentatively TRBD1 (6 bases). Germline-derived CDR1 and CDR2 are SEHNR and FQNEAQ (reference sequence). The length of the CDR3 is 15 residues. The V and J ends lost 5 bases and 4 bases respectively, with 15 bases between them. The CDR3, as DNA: TGTGCCAGCAGCCACCGAACAGGGTCAGGAAACACCATATATTTT. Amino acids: CASSHRTGSGNTIYF.

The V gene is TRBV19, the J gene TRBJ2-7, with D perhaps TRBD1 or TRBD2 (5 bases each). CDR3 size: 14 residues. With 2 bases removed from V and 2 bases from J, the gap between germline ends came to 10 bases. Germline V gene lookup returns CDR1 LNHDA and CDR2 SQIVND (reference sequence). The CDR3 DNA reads TGTGCCAGTAGTATAAGGGACGGACCCTACGAGCAGTACTTC. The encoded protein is CASSIRDGPYEQYF.

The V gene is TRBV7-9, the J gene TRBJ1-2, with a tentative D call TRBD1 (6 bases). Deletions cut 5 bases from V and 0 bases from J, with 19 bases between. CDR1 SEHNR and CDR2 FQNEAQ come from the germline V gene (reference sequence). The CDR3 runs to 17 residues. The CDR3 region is CASSRRTAYGTNYGYTF. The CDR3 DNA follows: TGTGCCAGCAGCCGAAGGACAGCCTACGGAACTAACTATGGCTACACCTTC.

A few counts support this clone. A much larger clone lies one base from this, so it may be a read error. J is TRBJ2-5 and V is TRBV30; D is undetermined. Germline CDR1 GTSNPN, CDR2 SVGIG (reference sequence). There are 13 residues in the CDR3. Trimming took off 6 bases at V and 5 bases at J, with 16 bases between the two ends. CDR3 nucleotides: TGTGCCTGTAGTATAAAGGGATCGGAGACCCAGTACTTC. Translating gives CACSIKGSETQYF.

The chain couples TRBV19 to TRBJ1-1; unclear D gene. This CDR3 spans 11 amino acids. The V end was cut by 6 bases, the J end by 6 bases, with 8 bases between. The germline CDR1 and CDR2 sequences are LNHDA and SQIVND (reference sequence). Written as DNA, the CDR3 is TGTGCCAGTAGCCGTCAAGCTGAAGCTTTCTTT. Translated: CASSRQAEAFF.

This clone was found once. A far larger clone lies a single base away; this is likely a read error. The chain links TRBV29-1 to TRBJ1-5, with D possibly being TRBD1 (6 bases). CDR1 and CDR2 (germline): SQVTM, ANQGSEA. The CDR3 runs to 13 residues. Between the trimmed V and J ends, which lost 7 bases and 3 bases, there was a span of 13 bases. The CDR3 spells CSAPDRNNQPQHF. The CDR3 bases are TGCAGCGCACCGGACAGAAACAATCAGCCCCAGCATTTT.